A single sample gave rise to the 18 T cell receptor beta chains below, sequenced in a study of cytomegalovirus exposure and HLA in healthy donors. PCR was performed using 60 Vbeta and 13 Jbeta primers. Produced via immunoSEQ multiplex PCR; TCRdb's table is partial and in-frame only. The top ten clones hold roughly 1.5% of a sample with about 120,000 clones, roughly two thirds of them seen once. The sequencing sample was made of PBMCs. The receptors were sampled from a man aged 25 to 40 in good health and CMV-seropositive.

This clone came up a few times. The CDR3 region has the DNA TGCGCCAGCAGCTTCGGAGGGGGCAGCTATGGCTACACCTTC. It codes for CASSFGGGSYGYTF. The chain carries TRBV5-1 and TRBJ1-2; 7 bases match TRBD1. Germline-derived CDR1 and CDR2 are SGHRS and YFSETQ. The CDR3 length is 14 residues. Losses at the gene ends were 2 bases for V and 4 bases for J; bases not matched to a gene: 5.

The CDR3 nucleotides read TGTGCCAGCAGCTTCCCCGGGGGGTACAATGAGCAGTTCTTC. It codes for CASSFPGGYNEQFF. The chain employs TRBV7-3 and TRBJ2-1; 7 bases agree with TRBD2. The CDR3 loop spans 14 amino acids. The trim removed 3 bases at V and 4 bases at J, leaving 3 bases unmatched. Germline CDR1 is SGHTA and CDR2 is FQGTGA.

This chain uses TRBV6-1 with TRBJ1-2, with D possibly TRBD1 on 5 matching bases. Deletions cut 1 base from V and 6 bases from J, with 12 bases between. Germline CDR1 reads MNHNS; CDR2 reads SASEGT. This CDR3 contains 14 residues. The CDR3 coding sequence is TGTGCCAGCAGTGAAGGGGGCGGCGCGGATGGCTACACCTTC. Its protein is CASSEGGGADGYTF.

This chain links TRBV6-5 with TRBJ1-3, with D possibly being TRBD1 (5 bases). The CDR3 runs to 15 residues. Trimming stripped 6 bases from V and 6 bases from J, with 18 bases between. The V gene's germline CDR1 is MNHEY and CDR2 SVGAGI. DNA for the CDR3: TGTGCCAGCAGGAGGAGACAGCTAGGTGAAAACACCATATATTTT. It specifies CASRRRQLGENTIYF.

The CDR3 DNA is TGTGCCAGCAGCCAAGTGATACTCCTGAAGAACACTGAAGCTTTCTTT. Its translation is CASSQVILLKNTEAFF. This chain uses TRBV14 with TRBJ1-1; no clear D gene. The length of the CDR3 is 16 residues. The germline V gene encodes CDR1 SGHDN and CDR2 FVKESK. V lost 1 base and J lost 1, with 13 bases in between.

The chain combines TRBV9 with TRBJ1-1; D unclear. Germline V CDR1 and CDR2: SGDLS, YYNGEE. V gave up 3 bases and J gave up 4 bases, with 10 bases separating them. This CDR3 has 13 residues. The chain's CDR3 is CASSAAQSTEAFF. CDR3 nucleotide sequence: TGTGCCAGCAGCGCCGCACAGTCCACTGAAGCTTTCTTT.

The chain is built from TRBV5-1 and TRBJ2-5; TRBD2 matches at 8 bases. The J call may be faulty, since TRBJ2-7 better matches the DNA end. CDR3 size: 15 residues. Germline loops: CDR1 SGHRS, CDR2 YFSETQ. The CDR3 reads CASSFSPGLAYEQYF. The CDR3 coding sequence is TGCGCCAGCAGCTTTTCTCCGGGACTAGCCTACGAGCAGTACTTC.

The CDR3 DNA follows: TGTGCCAGCAGTTCCGGGGGGATCACTGAAGCTTTCTTT. It translates to CASSSGGITEAFF. The chain joins TRBV6-5 to TRBJ1-1, with D tentatively TRBD1 (5 bases). CDR3 size: 13 residues. V lost 4 bases and J 4 bases, leaving 10 bases between the germline ends. CDR1 and CDR2 (germline): MNHEY, SVGAGI.

The rearrangement links TRBV7-2 to TRBJ2-1; D ambiguous. This CDR3 is 16 amino acids long. Trimming pared 1 base from V and 5 bases from J, leaving 15 bases between. Per the germline V gene, CDR1 is SGHTA and CDR2 is FQGNSA. This CDR3 is CASSLVWLGQNNEQFF. CDR3 nucleotide sequence: TGTGCCAGCAGCTTAGTATGGCTAGGCCAAAACAATGAGCAGTTCTTC.

This clone was picked up a small number of times. The gene calls are TRBV5-4 and TRBJ2-5, with D unresolved. Near its end, the DNA agrees better with TRBJ2-7, so the J call may be wrong. CDR1 SGHNT and CDR2 YYREEE come from the germline V gene (reference sequence). The CDR3 covers 13 residues. DNA of the CDR3: TGTGCCAGCAGCTTGGCCGATAAGTACGAGCAGTACTTC. Translated: CASSLADKYEQYF.

The chain uses TRBV5-1 and TRBJ2-7; 9 bases map to TRBD2. The CDR3 has 18 residues. J gave up 1 base and V 5 bases, and 16 bases lay outside the gene matches. The germline CDR1 and CDR2 sequences are SGHRS and YFSETQ. The CDR3 DNA follows: TGCGCCAGCAGTCGGTACCCTCAGCGGGAGGAAGGTTCCTACGAGCAGTACTTC. This translates into CASSRYPQREEGSYEQYF.

CDR3 sequence (DNA): TGTGCCAGCAGAGCACAGGGTCTCCAGCCCCAGCATTTT. As protein: CASRAQGLQPQHF. The chain links TRBV2 to TRBJ1-5, with D possibly TRBD1 on 6 matching bases. CDR3 size: 13 residues. The V end lost 6 bases, the J end lost 7 bases, and 13 bases lay between the germline ends. Germline V CDR1 and CDR2: SNHLY, FYNNEI.

This chain links TRBV7-3 with TRBJ1-2, with D maybe TRBD1 (5 bases). The CDR3 extends over 14 amino acids. The germline V gene has CDR1 SGHTA and CDR2 FQGTGA. The V end lost 2 bases, the J end lost 1 base, and 8 bases lay between the germline ends. CDR3 amino acids: CASSLRGGNYGYTF. The CDR3, as DNA: TGTGCCAGCAGCTTACGGGGGGGTAACTATGGCTACACCTTC. Full variable domain (outside the CDR3, taken from reference TRBV7-3 and TRBJ1-2): GAGVSQTPSNKVTEKGKYVELRCDPISGHTALYWYRQSLGQGPEFLIYFQGTGAADDSGLPNDRFFAVRPEGSVSTLKIQRTERGDSAVYLCASSLRGGNYGYTFGSGTRLTVV.

The V gene is TRBV7-8, the J gene TRBJ2-5; 8 positions match TRBD1. This CDR3 spans 13 amino acids. CDR1 SGHVS and CDR2 FQNEAQ come from the germline V gene. V lost 4 bases and J lost 6; bases outside the gene matches: 4. Here the CDR3 reads CASSYPGGQTQYF. In DNA, the CDR3 is TGTGCCAGCAGCTACCCAGGGGGCCAGACCCAGTACTTC.

The chain combines TRBV5-1 with TRBJ2-2; tentatively, D is TRBD2 (5 bases). Between the trimmed V and J ends, which lost 3 bases and 1 base, there was a span of 19 bases. CDR1 and CDR2 (germline): SGHRS, YFSETQ. CDR3 size: 18 residues. The CDR3 protein is CASSSDPAGGLNTGELFF. The DNA for the CDR3 is TGCGCCAGCAGCTCGGACCCGGCGGGCGGACTGAACACCGGGGAGCTGTTTTTT.

In its sample, this clone was seen a few times. The rearrangement joins TRBV25-1 to TRBJ1-1; D not resolved. The length of the CDR3 is 11 residues. V shed 7 bases and J shed 4 bases, with 7 bases lying between them. Per the germline V gene, CDR1 is MGHDK and CDR2 is SYGVNS. The CDR3 sequence: CASTEGTEAFF. For the CDR3, the DNA is TGTGCCAGCACCGAGGGCACTGAAGCTTTCTTT. The full variable domain, in which reference TRBV25-1 and TRBJ1-1 provide the parts outside the CDR3, is EADIYQTPRYLVIGTGKKITLECSQTMGHDKMYWYQQDPGMELHLIHYSYGVNSTEKGDLSSESTVSRIRTEHFPLTLESARPSHTSQYLCASTEGTEAFFGQGTRLTVV.

J is TRBJ2-7 and V is TRBV28, with 7 bases lining up with TRBD2. This CDR3 contains 13 residues. Germline-derived CDR1 and CDR2 are MDHEN and SYDVKM. The trim removed 2 bases at V and 5 bases at J, leaving 3 bases unmatched. The chain's CDR3 is CASSLAGDNEQYF. The CDR3 DNA follows: TGTGCCAGCAGTTTAGCGGGAGATAACGAGCAGTACTTC.

This chain uses TRBV27 with TRBJ1-1; D unclear. Between the trimmed V and J ends, which lost 4 bases and 0 bases, there was a span of 21 bases. Germline-derived CDR1 and CDR2 are MNHEY and SMNVEV (reference sequence). The CDR3 sequence is 18 residues long. For the CDR3, the DNA is TGTGCCAGCAGTTGGTCTTGGGCAGGCGGGTACATGAACACTGAAGCTTTCTTT. Translation: CASSWSWAGGYMNTEAFF.